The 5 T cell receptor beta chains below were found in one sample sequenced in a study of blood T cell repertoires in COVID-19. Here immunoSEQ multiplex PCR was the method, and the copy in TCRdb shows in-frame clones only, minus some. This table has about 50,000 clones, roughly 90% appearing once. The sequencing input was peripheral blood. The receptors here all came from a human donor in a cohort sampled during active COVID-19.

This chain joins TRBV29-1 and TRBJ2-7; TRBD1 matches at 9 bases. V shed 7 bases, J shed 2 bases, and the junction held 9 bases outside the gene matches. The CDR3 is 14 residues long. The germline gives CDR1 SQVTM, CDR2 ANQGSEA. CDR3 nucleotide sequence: TGCAGCGCAAGGGACAGGGCCCAGGCCTACGAGCAGTACTTC. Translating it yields CSARDRAQAYEQYF.

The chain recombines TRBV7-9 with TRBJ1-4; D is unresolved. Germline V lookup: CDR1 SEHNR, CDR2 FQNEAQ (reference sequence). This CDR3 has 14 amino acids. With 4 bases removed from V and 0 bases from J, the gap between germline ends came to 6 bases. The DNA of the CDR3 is TGTGCCAGCAGCTCAATTCCAACTAATGAAAAACTGTTTTTT. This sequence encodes CASSSIPTNEKLFF.

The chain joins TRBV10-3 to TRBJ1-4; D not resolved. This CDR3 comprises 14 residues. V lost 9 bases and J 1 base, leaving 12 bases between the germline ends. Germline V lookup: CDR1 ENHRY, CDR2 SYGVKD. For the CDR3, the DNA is TGTGCCATTCGTTCGGCGGGAACTAATGAAAAACTGTTTTTT. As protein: CAIRSAGTNEKLFF.

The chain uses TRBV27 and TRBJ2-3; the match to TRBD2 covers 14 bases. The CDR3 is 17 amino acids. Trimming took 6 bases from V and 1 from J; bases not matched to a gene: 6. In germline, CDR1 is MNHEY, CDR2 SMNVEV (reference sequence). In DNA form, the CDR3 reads TGTGCCAGCAGGCCACTGGGACTAGCGGGGGGCACAGATACGCAGTATTTT. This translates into CASRPLGLAGGTDTQYF.

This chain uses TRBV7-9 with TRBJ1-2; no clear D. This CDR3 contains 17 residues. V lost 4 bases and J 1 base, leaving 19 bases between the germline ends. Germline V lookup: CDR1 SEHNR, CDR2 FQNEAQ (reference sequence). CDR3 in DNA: TGTGCCAGCAGCTCTTACTCGCACCGGAGCCTTAACTATGGCTACACCTTC. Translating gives CASSSYSHRSLNYGYTF.